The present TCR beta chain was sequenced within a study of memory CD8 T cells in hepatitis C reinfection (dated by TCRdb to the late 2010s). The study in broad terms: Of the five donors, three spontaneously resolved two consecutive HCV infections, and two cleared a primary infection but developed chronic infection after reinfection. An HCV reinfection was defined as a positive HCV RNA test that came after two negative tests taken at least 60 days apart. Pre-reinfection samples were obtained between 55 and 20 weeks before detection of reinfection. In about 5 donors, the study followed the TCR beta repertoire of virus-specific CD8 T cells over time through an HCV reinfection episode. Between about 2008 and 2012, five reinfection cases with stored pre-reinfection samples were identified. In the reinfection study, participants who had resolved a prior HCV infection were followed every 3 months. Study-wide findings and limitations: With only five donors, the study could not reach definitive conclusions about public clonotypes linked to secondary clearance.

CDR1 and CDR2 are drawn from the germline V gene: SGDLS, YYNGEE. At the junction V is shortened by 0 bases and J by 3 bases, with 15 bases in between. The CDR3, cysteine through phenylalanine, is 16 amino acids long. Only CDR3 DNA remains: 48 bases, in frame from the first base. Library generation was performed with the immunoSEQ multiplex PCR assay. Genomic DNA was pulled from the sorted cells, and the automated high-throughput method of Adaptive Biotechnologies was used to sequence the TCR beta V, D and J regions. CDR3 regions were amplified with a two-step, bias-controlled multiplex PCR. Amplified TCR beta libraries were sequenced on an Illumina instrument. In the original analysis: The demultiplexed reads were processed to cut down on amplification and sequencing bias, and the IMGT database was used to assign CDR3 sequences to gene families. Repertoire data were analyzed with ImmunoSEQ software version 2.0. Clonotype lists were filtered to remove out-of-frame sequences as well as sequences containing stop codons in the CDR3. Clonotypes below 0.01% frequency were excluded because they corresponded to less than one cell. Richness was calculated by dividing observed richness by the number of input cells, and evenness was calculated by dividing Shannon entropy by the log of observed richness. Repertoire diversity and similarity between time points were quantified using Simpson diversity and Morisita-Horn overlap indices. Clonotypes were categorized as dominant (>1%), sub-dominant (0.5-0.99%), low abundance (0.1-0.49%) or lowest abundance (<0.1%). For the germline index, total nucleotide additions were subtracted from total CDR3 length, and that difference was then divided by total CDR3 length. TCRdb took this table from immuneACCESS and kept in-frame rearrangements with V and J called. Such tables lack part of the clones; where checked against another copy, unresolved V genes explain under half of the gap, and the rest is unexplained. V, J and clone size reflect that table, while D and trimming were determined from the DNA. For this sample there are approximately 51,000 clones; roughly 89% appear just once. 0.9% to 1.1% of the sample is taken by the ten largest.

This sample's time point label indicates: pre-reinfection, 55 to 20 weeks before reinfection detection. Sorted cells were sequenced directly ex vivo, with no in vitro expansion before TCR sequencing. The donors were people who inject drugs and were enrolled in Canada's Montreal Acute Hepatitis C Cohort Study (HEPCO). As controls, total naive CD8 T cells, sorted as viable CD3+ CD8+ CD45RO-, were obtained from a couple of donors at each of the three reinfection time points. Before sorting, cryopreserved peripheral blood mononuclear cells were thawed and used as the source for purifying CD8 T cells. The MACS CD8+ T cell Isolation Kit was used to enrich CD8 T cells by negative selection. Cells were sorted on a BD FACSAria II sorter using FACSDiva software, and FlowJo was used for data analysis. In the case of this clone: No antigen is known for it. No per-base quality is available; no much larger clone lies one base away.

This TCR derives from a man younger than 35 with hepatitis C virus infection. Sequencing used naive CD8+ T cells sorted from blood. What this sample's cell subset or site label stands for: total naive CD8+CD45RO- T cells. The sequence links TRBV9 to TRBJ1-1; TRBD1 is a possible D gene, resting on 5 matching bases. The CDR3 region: CASSVGAGGEYTEAFF. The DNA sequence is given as TGTGCCAGCAGCGTAGGGGCCGGGGGTGAGTACACTGAAGCTTTCTTT. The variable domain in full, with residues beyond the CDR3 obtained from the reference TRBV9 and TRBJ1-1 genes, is DSGVTQTPKHLITATGQRVTLRCSPRSGDLSVYWYQQSLDQGLQFLIQYYNGEERAKGNILERFSAQQFPDLHSELNLSSLELGDSALYFCASSVGAGGEYTEAFFGQGTRLTVV.